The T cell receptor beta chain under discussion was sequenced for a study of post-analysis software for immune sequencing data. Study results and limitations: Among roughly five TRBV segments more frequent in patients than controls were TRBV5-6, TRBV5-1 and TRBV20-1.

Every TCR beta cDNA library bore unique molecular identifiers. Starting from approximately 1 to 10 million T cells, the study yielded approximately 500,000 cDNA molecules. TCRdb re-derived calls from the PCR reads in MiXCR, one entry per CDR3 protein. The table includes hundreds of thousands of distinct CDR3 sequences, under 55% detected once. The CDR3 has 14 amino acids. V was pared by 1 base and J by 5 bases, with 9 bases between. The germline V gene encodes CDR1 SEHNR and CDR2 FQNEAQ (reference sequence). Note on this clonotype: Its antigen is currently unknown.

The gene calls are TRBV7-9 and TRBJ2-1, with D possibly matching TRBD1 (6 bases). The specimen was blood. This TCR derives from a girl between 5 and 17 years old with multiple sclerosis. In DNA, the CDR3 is TGTGCCAGCAGCTTAGATGGGGGCCACAATGAGCAGTTCTTC. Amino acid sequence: CASSLDGGHNEQFF. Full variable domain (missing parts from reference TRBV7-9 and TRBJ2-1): DTGVSQNPRHKITKRGQNVTFRCDPISEHNRLYWYRQTLGQGPEFLTYFQNEAQLEKSRLLSDRFSAERPKGSFSTLEIQRTEQGDSAMYLCASSLDGGHNEQFFGPGTRLTVL.